The T cell receptor beta chain described here comes from a study of T-cell memory formation after mild COVID-19. CDR3 size: 15 residues. CDR1 is DFQATT and CDR2 is SNEGSKA in the germline V gene (reference sequence). Trimming stripped 4 bases from V and 7 bases from J, with 20 bases between. A 5'RACE reaction primed in the constant segment made cDNA libraries of TCR alpha and TCR beta, and these carried sample barcodes and UMIs. TCRdb ran MiXCR on the 5' RACE reads and lists one entry per CDR3 protein. The sample carries 110,000 to 150,000 distinct CDR3 sequences, 14% to 15% recorded once. The V call is TRBV20-1, the J call TRBJ2-1; D is possibly TRBD2 (6 bases). The receptor was isolated from an adult woman who had mild COVID-19 (a few samples of this study predate the infection). Cell type and time point are not known. Input material: PBMCs or a T cell subset sorted from them (not recorded which). CDR3 in amino acids: CSAKGLLAERNEQFF. As DNA, the CDR3 is TGCAGTGCTAAAGGGCTCTTAGCGGAGAGGAATGAGCAGTTCTTC.